Below, 10 T cell receptor beta chains from the same sample are listed, as sequenced in a study of T cell responses to AZD1222 COVID-19 vaccine. Data came from immunoSEQ multiplex PCR; TCRdb stores just in-frame clones and leaves some out. This table holds some 110,000 clones, roughly 86% found once. This specimen consisted of peripheral blood, obtained 28 days after the second dose of the MenACWY control vaccine. The receptors were sampled from an adult who received the MenACWY meningococcal vaccine as a control.

V usage is TRBV7-2 and J usage is TRBJ2-7; D perhaps matches TRBD1 (6 bases). The CDR3 sequence is 13 residues long. Trimming stripped 4 bases from V and 2 bases from J, with 9 bases between. Germline assignment: CDR1 SGHTA and CDR2 FQGNSA. The CDR3 sequence is CASSSGQPYEQYF. The CDR3 nucleotides read TGTGCCAGCAGCTCGGGACAACCCTACGAGCAGTACTTC.

This clone is a singleton in its sample. The J gene is TRBJ1-3, the V gene TRBV6-5; 9 bases are a match to TRBD1. Per the germline V gene, CDR1 is MNHEY and CDR2 is SVGAGI. The CDR3 spans 14 residues. Unmatched junction bases numbered 0, after V lost 2 bases and J lost 4 bases. CDR3 sequence reads: CASSYGQGGNTIYF. Here the CDR3 DNA reads TGTGCCAGCAGTTACGGACAGGGGGGAAACACCATATATTTT.

The V gene is TRBV5-5, the J gene TRBJ2-7; 7 nucleotides match TRBD1. The CDR3 length is 15 residues. The junction had 12 bases not matched to a gene; V was cut back by 4 bases and J by 5 bases. Per germline, CDR1 SGHKS and CDR2 YYEKEE (reference sequence). CDR3 in amino acids: CASSPTGQVFHEQYF. The CDR3 bases are TGTGCCAGCAGCCCAACTGGACAGGTGTTCCACGAGCAGTACTTC.

The chain is built from TRBV6-5 and TRBJ2-5, with D possibly being TRBD1 (6 bases). Germline CDR1 reads MNHEY; CDR2 reads SVGAGI. CDR3 length equals 13 residues. Trimming left V 2 bases short and J 2 bases short, with 6 bases between. This CDR3 is CASSYRGQETQYF. In nucleotides, the CDR3 is TGTGCCAGCAGTTACAGGGGGCAAGAGACCCAGTACTTC.

The chain has TRBV4-1 and TRBJ1-2, with D maybe TRBD1 (5 bases). Trimming took 0 bases from V and 6 from J, leaving 11 bases between them. Germline CDR1 reads MGHRA; CDR2 reads YSYEKL. The CDR3 is 14 residues long. The CDR3 DNA reads TGCGCCAGCAGCCAAGAGACAGCGAGGGATGGCTACACCTTC. Translation gives CASSQETARDGYTF.

This clone has just a few counts. The V call is TRBV6-2 or TRBV6-3, the J call TRBJ2-1; D is unclear. The CDR3 is made up of 15 amino acids. Germline assignment: CDR1 MNHEY and CDR2 SVGEGT. V lost 5 bases and J 4 bases, leaving 15 bases between the germline ends. CDR3 DNA: TGTGCCAGCAGTCCGGATTTCAAGCTTTACAATGAGCAGTTCTTC. This codes for CASSPDFKLYNEQFF.

The gene calls are TRBV3-1 (or the pseudogene TRBV3-2) and TRBJ2-7; 9 bases align to TRBD1. CDR3 length: 18 amino acids. Germline CDR1 LGHDT, CDR2 YNNKEL (reference sequence). With V trimmed by 3 bases and J by 1 base, 13 bases remained unmatched. The CDR3 DNA is TGTGCCAGCAGCCACCTAAGTCCCGGGACAGGGTTTTCCTACGAGCAGTACTTC. It specifies CASSHLSPGTGFSYEQYF.

The chain employs TRBV2 and TRBJ2-7; D remains ambiguous. V shed 0 bases and J shed 1 base, with 4 bases lying between them. Germline loops: CDR1 SNHLY, CDR2 FYNNEI. The CDR3 sequence is 13 residues long. CDR3 amino acids: CASSEAASYEQYF. CDR3 nucleotides: TGTGCCAGCAGTGAAGCGGCATCCTACGAGCAGTACTTC.

The rearrangement uses TRBV12-3 or TRBV12-4 and TRBJ1-2, with D possibly TRBD1 on 6 matching bases. V gave up 6 bases and J gave up 13 bases, with 21 bases separating them. CDR3 length equals 13 residues. CDR3 nucleotide sequence: TGTGCCAGCAGAATGCCAGGACAGCCGGTTTCCACCTTC. This translates into CASRMPGQPVSTF.

The V call is TRBV19, the J call TRBJ2-5; 8 nucleotides align to TRBD2. J was trimmed by 1 base and V by 8 bases; bases with no gene match: 3. The CDR3 spans 13 residues. Per the germline V gene, CDR1 is LNHDA and CDR2 is SQIVND (reference sequence). The CDR3 is CASRSGAQETQYF. In DNA form, the CDR3 reads TGTGCCAGTCGTAGCGGGGCCCAAGAGACCCAGTACTTC.